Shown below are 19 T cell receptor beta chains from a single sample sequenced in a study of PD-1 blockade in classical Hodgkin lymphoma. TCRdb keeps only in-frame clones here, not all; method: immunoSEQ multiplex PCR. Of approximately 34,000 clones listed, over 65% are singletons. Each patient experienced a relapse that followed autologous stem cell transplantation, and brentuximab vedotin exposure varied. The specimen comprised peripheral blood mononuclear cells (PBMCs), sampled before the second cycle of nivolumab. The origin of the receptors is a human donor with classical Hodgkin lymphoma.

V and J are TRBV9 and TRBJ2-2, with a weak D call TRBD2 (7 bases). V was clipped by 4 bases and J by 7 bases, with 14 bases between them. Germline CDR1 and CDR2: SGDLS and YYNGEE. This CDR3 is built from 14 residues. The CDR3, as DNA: TGTGCCAGCAGCCTAGGGGGGGCGAACGGGGAGCTGTTTTTT. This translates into CASSLGGANGELFF.

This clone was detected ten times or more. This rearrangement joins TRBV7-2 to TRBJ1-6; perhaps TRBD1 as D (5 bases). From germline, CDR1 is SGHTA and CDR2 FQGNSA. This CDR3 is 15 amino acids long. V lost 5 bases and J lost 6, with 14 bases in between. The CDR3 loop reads CASSPSGTINSPLHF. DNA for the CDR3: TGTGCCAGCAGCCCGTCCGGGACCATTAATTCACCCCTCCACTTT.

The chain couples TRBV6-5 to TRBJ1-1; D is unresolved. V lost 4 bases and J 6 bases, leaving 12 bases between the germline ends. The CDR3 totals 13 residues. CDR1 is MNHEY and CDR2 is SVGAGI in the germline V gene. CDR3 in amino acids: CASSWRPPAEAFF. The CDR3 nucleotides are TGTGCCAGCAGTTGGCGTCCACCGGCTGAAGCTTTCTTT.

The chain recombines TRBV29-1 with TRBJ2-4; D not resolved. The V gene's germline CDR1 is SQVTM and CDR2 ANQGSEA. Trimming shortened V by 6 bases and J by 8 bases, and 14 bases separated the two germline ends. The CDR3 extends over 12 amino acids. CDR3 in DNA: TGCAGCGTACTCCTTGATGGGGACATTCAGTACTTC. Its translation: CSVLLDGDIQYF.

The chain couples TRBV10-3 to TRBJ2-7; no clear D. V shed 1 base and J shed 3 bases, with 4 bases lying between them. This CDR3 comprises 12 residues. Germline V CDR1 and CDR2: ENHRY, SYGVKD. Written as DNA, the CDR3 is TGTGCCATCAGTGAGTTAAGCTACGAGCAGTACTTC. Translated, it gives CAISELSYEQYF.

The CDR3 is CASSLVGEKGNEQFF. DNA of the CDR3: TGTGCCAGCAGCTTAGTAGGGGAAAAGGGGAATGAGCAGTTCTTC. The genes are TRBV7-6 and TRBJ2-1, with a weak D call TRBD1 (5 bases). Germline-derived CDR1 and CDR2 are SGHVS and FNYEAQ. Trimming removed 1 base at V and 7 bases at J, with 14 bases between. The CDR3 runs 15 residues.

CDR3 sequence: CASRPSGTSGEETQYF. The DNA for the CDR3 is TGTGCCAGCAGGCCTTCCGGGACTAGCGGGGAAGAGACCCAGTACTTC. This chain joins TRBV5-4 and TRBJ2-5; 13 positions agree with TRBD2. The CDR3 sequence is 16 residues long. Trimming at V came to 5 bases and at J to 3 bases, leaving 7 bases not matched to a gene. CDR1 and CDR2 from the germline V gene are SGHNT and YYREEE (reference sequence).

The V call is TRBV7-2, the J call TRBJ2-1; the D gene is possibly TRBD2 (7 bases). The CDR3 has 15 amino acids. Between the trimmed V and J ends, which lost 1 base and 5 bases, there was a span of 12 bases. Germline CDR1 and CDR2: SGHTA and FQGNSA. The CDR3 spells CASSLDLGGHNEQFF. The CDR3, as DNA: TGTGCCAGCAGCTTAGATCTGGGGGGGCACAATGAGCAGTTCTTC. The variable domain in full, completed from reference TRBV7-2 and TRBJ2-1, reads GAGVSQSPSNKVTEKGKDVELRCDPISGHTALYWYRQSLGQGLEFLIYFQGNSAPDKSGLPSDRFSAERTGGSVSTLTIQRTQQEDSAVYLCASSLDLGGHNEQFFGPGTRLTVL.

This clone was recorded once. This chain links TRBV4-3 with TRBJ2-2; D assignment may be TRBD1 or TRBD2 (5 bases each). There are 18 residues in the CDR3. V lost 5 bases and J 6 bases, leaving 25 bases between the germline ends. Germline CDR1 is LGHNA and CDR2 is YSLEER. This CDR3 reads CASSSRDPTYPGPGELFF. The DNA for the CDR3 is TGCGCCAGCAGCTCCCGGGACCCGACCTACCCTGGTCCCGGGGAGCTGTTTTTT.

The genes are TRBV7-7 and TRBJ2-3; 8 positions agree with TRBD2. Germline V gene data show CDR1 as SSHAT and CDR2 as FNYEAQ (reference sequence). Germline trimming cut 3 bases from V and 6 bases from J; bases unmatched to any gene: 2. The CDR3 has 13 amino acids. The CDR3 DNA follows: TGTGCCAGCAGCTTCCTAGCGGGCGATACGCAGTATTTT. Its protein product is CASSFLAGDTQYF.

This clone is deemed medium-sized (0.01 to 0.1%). The CDR3 nucleotides are TGTGCCAGTAGTAAGGGCCTCGGAAACACCATATATTTT. Encoded protein: CASSKGLGNTIYF. V usage is TRBV19 and J usage is TRBJ1-3; no clear D gene. Trimming stripped 4 bases from V and 4 bases from J, with 8 bases between. Per germline, CDR1 LNHDA and CDR2 SQIVND (reference sequence). This CDR3 has 13 residues.

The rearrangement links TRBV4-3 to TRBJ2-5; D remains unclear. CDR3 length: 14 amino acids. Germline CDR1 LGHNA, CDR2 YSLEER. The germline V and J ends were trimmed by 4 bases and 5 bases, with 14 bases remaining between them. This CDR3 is CASSLNYLGETQYF. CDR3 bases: TGCGCCAGCAGCCTTAACTACCTAGGGGAGACCCAGTACTTC.

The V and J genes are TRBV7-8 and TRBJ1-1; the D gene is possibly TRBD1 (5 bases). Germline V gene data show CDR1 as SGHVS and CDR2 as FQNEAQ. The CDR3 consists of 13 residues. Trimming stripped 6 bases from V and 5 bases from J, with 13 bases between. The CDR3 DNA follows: TGTGCCAGCAGTCGTCAGGGAGGAACTGAAGCTTTCTTT. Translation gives CASSRQGGTEAFF.

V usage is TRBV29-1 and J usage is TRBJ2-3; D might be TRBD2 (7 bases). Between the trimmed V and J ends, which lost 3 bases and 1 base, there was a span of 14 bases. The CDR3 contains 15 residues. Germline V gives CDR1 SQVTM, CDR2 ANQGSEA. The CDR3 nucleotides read TGCAGCGTTGAGCCGTGGGGGGGCGGCACAGATACGCAGTATTTT. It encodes CSVEPWGGGTDTQYF.

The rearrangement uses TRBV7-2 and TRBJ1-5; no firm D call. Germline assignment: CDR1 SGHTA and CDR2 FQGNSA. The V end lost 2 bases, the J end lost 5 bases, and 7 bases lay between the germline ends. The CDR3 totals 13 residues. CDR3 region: CASSLMRDQPQHF. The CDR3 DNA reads TGTGCCAGCAGCTTAATGCGTGATCAGCCCCAGCATTTT. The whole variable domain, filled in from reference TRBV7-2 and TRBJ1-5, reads GAGVSQSPSNKVTEKGKDVELRCDPISGHTALYWYRQSLGQGLEFLIYFQGNSAPDKSGLPSDRFSAERTGGSVSTLTIQRTQQEDSAVYLCASSLMRDQPQHFGDGTRLSIL.

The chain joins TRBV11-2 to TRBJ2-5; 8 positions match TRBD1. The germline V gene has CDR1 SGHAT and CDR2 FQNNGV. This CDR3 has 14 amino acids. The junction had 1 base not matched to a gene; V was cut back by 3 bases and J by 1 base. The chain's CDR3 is CASSFDRGQETQYF. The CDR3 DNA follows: TGTGCCAGCAGCTTCGACAGGGGCCAAGAGACCCAGTACTTC.

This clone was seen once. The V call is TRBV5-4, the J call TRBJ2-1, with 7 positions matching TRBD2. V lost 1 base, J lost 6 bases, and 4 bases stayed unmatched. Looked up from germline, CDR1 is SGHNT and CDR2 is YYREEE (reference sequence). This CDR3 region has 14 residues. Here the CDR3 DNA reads TGTGCCAGCAGCTTGACTGGACTAGTCAATGAGCAGTTCTTC. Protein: CASSLTGLVNEQFF.

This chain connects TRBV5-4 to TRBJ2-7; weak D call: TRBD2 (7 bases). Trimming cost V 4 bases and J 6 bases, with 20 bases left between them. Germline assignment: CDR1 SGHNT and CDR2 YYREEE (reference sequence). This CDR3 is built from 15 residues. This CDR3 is CASSAPTGGGGEQYF. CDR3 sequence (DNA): TGTGCCAGCAGCGCGCCGACAGGCGGCGGGGGCGAGCAGTACTTC.

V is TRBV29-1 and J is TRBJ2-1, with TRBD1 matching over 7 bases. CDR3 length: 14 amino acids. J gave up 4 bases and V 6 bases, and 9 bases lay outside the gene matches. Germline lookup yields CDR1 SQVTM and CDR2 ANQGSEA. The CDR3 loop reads CSVRGGQQYNEQFF. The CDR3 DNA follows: TGCAGCGTCCGAGGGGGACAGCAATACAATGAGCAGTTCTTC.